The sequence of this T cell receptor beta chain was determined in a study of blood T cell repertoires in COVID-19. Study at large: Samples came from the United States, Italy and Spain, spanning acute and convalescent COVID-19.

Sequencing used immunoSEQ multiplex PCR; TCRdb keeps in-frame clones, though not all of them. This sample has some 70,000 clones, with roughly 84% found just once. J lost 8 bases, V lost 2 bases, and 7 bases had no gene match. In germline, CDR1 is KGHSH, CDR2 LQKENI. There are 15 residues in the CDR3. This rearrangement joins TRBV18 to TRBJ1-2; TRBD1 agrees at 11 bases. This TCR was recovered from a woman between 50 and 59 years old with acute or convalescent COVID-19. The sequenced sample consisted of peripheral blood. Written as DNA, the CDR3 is TGTGCCAGCTCACCATCAGGACAGGGGGCGGAGGGCTACACCTTC. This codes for CASSPSGQGAEGYTF.